These 9 T cell receptor beta chains originate from one sample sequenced in a study of blood T cell repertoires in COVID-19. Profiled with immunoSEQ multiplex PCR; TCRdb holds only in-frame clones, not every one. The repertoire holds about 100,000 clones, with approximately 81% as singletons. Material: peripheral blood. Source of these receptors: a human donor in a cohort sampled during active COVID-19.

This rearrangement joins TRBV5-4 to TRBJ2-7, with 12 bases lining up with TRBD2. V trimming: 5 bases; J trimming: 6 bases; junction bases outside the gene matches: 6. This CDR3 is 14 amino acids long. Per germline, CDR1 SGHNT and CDR2 YYREEE (reference sequence). CDR3 bases: TGTGCCAGCAGTCGACTAGCGGGGGAGTCCGAGCAGTACTTC. Encoded protein: CASSRLAGESEQYF. Full variable domain (rest looked up from reference TRBV5-4 and TRBJ2-7): ETGVTQSPTHLIKTRGQQVTLRCSSQSGHNTVSWYQQALGQGPQFIFQYYREEENGRGNFPPRFSGLQFPNYSSELNVNALELDDSALYLCASSRLAGESEQYFGPGTRLTVT.

V and J are TRBV12-3 or TRBV12-4 and TRBJ2-7; 10 nucleotides agree with TRBD2. V shed 6 bases and J 11 bases; nucleotides not matched to a gene: 7. The CDR3 covers 12 residues. CDR3 loop: CASRRGLAVEYF. The CDR3 nucleotides read TGTGCCAGCAGAAGAGGACTAGCGGTTGAGTACTTC.

The rearrangement uses TRBV2 and TRBJ2-3, with a weak D call TRBD2 (6 bases). The CDR3 totals 13 residues. Per the germline V gene, CDR1 is SNHLY and CDR2 is FYNNEI. V was clipped by 8 bases and J by 2 bases, with 11 bases between them. The CDR3 DNA sequence: TGTGCCAGCTCCCGGGAGTCCACAGATACGCAGTATTTT. It encodes CASSRESTDTQYF.

V is TRBV6-2 or TRBV6-3 and J is TRBJ1-1; 7 bases map to TRBD1. The CDR3 has 14 amino acids. V trimming: 4 bases; J trimming: 5 bases; junction bases outside the gene matches: 7. Germline V gives CDR1 MNHEY, CDR2 SVGEGT. CDR3 coding DNA: TGTGCCAGCAGTTTTGGCAGGGGGTATACTGAAGCTTTCTTT. This sequence encodes CASSFGRGYTEAFF.

This clone has more than one count but fewer than ten. J is TRBJ1-6 and V is TRBV2, with a possible D match to TRBD1 (5 bases). Trimming removed 4 bases from V and 6 bases from J, with 10 bases in between. Germline CDR1 reads SNHLY; CDR2 reads FYNNEI. The CDR3 is made up of 14 amino acids. The CDR3: CASSGARVNSPLHF. For the CDR3, the DNA is TGTGCCAGCAGTGGTGCCAGGGTTAATTCACCCCTCCACTTT.

The rearrangement links TRBV11-2 to TRBJ2-7; TRBD2 might be the D (5 bases). The CDR3 spans 14 residues. V lost 5 bases and J lost 0, with 11 bases in between. Germline V CDR1 and CDR2: SGHAT, FQNNGV. CDR3: CASSVGRGSYEQYF. CDR3 nucleotide sequence: TGTGCCAGCAGCGTGGGTCGGGGCTCCTACGAGCAGTACTTC.

The chain combines TRBV9 with TRBJ1-2, with D perhaps TRBD1 (5 bases). This CDR3 has 16 amino acids. Germline CDR1 and CDR2: SGDLS and YYNGEE. V was trimmed by 0 bases and J by 7 bases, leaving 19 bases between them. CDR3 DNA: TGTGCCAGCAGCGTAGTAGGGGTGTTAGGGGCGTCTGGCTACACCTTC. Its translation is CASSVVGVLGASGYTF.

V usage is TRBV25-1 and J usage is TRBJ2-5; 9 bases fit TRBD1. This CDR3 has 18 residues. Trimming removed 3 bases from V and 5 bases from J; junction bases left unmatched: 16. CDR1 MGHDK and CDR2 SYGVNS come from the germline V gene. DNA of the CDR3: TGTGCCAGCAGTGACCTCGGGACAGGGAAAGGGAGCCAGGAGACCCAGTACTTC. Its protein is CASSDLGTGKGSQETQYF.

The V and J genes are TRBV29-1 and TRBJ1-2, with D uncertain. The CDR3 runs to 15 residues. Trimming took off 5 bases at V and 6 bases at J, with 22 bases between the two ends. The germline V gene has CDR1 SQVTM and CDR2 ANQGSEA. The CDR3 DNA sequence: TGCAGCGTTATAACTGAAGCAATTTTTACGGATGGCTACACCTTC. Amino acids: CSVITEAIFTDGYTF. The full variable domain, with the rest looked up from reference TRBV29-1 and TRBJ1-2, is SAVISQKPSRDICQRGTSLTIQCQVDSQVTMMFWYRQQPGQSLTLIATANQGSEATYESGFVIDKFPISRPNLTFSTLTVSNMSPEDSSIYLCSVITEAIFTDGYTFGSGTRLTVV.